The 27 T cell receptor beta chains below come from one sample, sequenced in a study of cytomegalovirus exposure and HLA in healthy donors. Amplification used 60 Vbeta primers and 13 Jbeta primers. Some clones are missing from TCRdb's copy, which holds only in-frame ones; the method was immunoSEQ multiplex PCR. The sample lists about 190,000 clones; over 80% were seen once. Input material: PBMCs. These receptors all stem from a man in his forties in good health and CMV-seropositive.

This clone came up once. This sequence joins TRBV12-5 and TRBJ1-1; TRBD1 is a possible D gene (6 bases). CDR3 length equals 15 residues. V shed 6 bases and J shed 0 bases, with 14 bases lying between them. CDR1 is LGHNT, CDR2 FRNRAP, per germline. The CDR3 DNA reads TGTGCTAGTGGCTCTTGGACAGTCATGAACACTGAAGCTTTCTTT. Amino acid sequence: CASGSWTVMNTEAFF.

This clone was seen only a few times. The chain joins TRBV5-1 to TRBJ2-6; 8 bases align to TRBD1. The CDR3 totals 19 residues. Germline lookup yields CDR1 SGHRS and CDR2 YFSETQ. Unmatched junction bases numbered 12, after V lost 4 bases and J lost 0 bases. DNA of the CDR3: TGCGCCAGCAGCGAGATGTCCCGGGACAGGTTCTCTGGGGCCAACGTCCTGACTTTC. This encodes CASSEMSRDRFSGANVLTF.

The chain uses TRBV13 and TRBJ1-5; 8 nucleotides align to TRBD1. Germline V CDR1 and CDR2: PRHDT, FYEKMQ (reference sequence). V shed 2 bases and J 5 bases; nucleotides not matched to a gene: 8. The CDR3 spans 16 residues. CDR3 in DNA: TGTGCCAGCAGCTTACGCCGACAACAGGGGGATCAGCCCCAGCATTTT. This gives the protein CASSLRRQQGDQPQHF.

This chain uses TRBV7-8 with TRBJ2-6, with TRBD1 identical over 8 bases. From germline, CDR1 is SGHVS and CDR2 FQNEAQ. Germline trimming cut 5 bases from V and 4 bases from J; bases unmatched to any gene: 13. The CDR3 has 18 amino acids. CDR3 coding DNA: TGTGCCAGCAGCCCCTTCAGGGGGCGAGTTAGCGGGGCCAACGTCCTGACTTTC. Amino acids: CASSPFRGRVSGANVLTF.

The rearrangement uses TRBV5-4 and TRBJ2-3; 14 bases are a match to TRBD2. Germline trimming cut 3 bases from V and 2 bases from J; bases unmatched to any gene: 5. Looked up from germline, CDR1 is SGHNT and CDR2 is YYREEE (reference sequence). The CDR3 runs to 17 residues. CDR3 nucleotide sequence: TGTGCCAGCAGCTCGGGACTAGCGGGGGAGCCCACAGATACGCAGTATTTT. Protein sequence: CASSSGLAGEPTDTQYF.

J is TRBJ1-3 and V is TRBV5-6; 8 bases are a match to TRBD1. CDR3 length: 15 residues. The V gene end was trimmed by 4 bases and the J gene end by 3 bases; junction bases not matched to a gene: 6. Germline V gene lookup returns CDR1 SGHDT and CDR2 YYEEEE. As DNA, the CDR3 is TGTGCCAGCAGCCAGGGACAGGAGGGTGGAAACACCATATATTTT. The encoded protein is CASSQGQEGGNTIYF.

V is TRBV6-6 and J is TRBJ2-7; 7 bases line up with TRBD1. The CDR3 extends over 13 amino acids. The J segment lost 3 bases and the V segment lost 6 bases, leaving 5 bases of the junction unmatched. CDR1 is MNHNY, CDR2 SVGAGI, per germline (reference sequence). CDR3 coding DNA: TGTGCCAGCAGCCCCAGGGACAGCTACGAGCAGTACTTC. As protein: CASSPRDSYEQYF.

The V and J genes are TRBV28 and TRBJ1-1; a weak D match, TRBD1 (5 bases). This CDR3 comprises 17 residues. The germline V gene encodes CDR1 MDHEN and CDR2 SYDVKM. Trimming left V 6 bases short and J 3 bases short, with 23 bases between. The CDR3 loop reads CASSPDTILGGDTEAFF. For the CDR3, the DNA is TGTGCCAGCAGCCCAGACACGATACTCGGAGGGGACACTGAAGCTTTCTTT.

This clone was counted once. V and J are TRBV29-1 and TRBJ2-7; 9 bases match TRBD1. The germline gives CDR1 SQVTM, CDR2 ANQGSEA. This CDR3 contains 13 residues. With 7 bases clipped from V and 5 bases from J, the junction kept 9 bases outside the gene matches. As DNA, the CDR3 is TGCAGCGGCCGGGACAGGGTGTTGAACGAGCAGTACTTC. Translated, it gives CSGRDRVLNEQYF.

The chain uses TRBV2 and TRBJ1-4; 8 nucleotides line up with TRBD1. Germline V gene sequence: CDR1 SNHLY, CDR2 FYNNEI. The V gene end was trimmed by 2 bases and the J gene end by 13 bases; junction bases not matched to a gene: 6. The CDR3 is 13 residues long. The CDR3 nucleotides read TGTGCCAGCAGTGAACCGACAGGGGTACCACTGTTTTTT. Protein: CASSEPTGVPLFF.

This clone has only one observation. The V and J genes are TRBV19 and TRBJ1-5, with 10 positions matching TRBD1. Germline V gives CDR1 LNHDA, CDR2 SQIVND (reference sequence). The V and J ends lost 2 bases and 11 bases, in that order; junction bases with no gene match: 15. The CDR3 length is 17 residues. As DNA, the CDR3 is TGTGCCAGTAGTATATCCTTTGGGACAGGGGCGGCAGGGGCCCAGCATTTT. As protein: CASSISFGTGAAGAQHF.

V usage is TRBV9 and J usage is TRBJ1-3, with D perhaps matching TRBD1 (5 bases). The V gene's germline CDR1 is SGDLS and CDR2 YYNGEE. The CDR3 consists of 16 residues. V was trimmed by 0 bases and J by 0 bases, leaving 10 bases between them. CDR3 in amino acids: CASSVGQSISGNTIYF. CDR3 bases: TGTGCCAGCAGCGTAGGACAGTCCATCTCTGGAAACACCATATATTTT.

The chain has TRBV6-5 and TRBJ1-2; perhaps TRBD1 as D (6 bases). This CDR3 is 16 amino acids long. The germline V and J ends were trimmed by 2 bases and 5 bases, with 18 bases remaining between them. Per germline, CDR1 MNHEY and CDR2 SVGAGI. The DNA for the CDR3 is TGTGCCAGCAGTTACGACGGACAGACCCTTGAGTATGGCTACACCTTC. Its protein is CASSYDGQTLEYGYTF.

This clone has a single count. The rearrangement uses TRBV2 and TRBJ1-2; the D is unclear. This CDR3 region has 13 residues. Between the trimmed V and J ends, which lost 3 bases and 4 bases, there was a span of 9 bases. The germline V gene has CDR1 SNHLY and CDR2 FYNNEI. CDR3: CASSDGRSYGYTF. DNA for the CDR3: TGTGCCAGCAGTGACGGTAGGAGCTATGGCTACACCTTC. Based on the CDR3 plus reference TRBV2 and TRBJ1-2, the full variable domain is EPEVTQTPSHQVTQMGQEVILRCVPISNHLYFYWYRQILGQKVEFLVSFYNNEISEKSEIFDDQFSVERPDGSNFTLKIRSTKLEDSAMYFCASSDGRSYGYTFGSGTRLTVV.

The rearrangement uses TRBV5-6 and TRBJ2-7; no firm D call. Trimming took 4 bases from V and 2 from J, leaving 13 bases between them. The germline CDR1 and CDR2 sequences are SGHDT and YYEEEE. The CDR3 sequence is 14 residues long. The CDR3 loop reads CASSPRRFAYEQYF. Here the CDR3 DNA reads TGTGCCAGCAGCCCACGGCGGTTCGCCTACGAGCAGTACTTC.

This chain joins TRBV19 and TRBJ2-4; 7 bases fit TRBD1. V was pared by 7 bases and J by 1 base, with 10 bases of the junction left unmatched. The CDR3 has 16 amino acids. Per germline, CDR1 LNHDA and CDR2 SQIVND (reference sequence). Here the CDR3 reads CASNKGATGAKNIQYF. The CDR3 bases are TGTGCCAGTAATAAGGGGGCTACCGGGGCCAAAAACATTCAGTACTTC.

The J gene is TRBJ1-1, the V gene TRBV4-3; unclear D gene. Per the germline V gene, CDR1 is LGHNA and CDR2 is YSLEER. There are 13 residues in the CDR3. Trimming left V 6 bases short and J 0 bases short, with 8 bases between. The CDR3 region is CASRRNMNTEAFF. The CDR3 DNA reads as TGCGCCAGCAGGAGGAACATGAACACTGAAGCTTTCTTT.

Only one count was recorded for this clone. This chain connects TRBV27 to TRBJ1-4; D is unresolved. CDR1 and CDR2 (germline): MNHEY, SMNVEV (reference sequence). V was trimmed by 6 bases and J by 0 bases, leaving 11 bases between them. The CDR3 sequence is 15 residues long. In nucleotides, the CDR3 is TGTGCCAGCAGCCCTCTCGAGTCAACTAATGAAAAACTGTTTTTT. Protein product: CASSPLESTNEKLFF.

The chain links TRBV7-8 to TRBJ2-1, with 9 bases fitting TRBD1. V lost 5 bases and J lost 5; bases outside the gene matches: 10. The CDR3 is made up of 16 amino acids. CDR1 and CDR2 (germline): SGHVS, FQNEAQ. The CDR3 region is CASSLPQGAGDNEQFF. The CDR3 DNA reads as TGTGCCAGCAGCCTTCCACAGGGGGCGGGGGACAATGAGCAGTTCTTC.

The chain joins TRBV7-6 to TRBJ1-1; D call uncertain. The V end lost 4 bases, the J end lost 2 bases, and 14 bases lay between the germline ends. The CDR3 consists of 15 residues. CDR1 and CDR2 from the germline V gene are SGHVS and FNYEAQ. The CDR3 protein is CASSSELAANTEAFF. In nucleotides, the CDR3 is TGTGCCAGCAGCTCCGAATTGGCGGCTAACACTGAAGCTTTCTTT.

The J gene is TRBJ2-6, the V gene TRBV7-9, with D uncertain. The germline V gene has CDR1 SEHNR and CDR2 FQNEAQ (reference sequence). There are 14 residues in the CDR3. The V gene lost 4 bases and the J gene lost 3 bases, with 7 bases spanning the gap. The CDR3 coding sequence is TGTGCCAGCAGCTCGGGTTTTGGGGCCAACGTCCTGACTTTC. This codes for CASSSGFGANVLTF.

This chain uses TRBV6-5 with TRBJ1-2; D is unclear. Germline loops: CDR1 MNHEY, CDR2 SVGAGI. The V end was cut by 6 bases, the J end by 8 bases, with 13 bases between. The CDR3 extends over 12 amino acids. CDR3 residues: CASSQREIGYTF. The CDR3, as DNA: TGTGCCAGCAGCCAGCGGGAAATCGGCTACACCTTC.

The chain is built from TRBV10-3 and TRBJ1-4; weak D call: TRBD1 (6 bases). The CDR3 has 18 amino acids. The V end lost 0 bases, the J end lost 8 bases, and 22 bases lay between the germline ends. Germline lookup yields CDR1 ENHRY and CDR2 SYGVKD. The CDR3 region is CAISESRGAVGAGEKLFF. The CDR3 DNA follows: TGTGCCATCAGTGAGTCGAGGGGTGCGGTGGGGGCCGGCGAAAAACTGTTTTTT.

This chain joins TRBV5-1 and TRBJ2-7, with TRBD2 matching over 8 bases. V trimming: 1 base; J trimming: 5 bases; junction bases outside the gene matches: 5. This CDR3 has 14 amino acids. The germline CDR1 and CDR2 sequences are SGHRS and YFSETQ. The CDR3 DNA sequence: TGCGCCAGCAGCTTGCGGGGGGGCCTCAACGAGCAGTACTTC. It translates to CASSLRGGLNEQYF.

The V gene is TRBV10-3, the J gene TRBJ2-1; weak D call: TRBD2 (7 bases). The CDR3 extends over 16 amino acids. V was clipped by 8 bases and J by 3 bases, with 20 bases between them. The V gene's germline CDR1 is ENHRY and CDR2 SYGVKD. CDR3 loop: CAIDGGAGASYNEQFF. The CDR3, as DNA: TGTGCCATCGACGGAGGGGCGGGGGCCAGCTACAATGAGCAGTTCTTC.

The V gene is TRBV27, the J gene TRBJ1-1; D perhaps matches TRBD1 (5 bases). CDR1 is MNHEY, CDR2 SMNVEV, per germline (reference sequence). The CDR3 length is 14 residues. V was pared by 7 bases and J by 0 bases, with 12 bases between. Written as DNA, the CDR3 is TGTGCCAGCAATTCCAGGGTTATGAACACTGAAGCTTTCTTT. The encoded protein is CASNSRVMNTEAFF.

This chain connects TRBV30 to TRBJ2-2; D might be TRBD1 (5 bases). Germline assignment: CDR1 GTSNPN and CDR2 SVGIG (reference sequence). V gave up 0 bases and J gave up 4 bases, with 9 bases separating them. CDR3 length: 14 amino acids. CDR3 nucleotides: TGTGCCTGGAGTGTATTAGGGGCCACCGGGGAGCTGTTTTTT. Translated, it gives CAWSVLGATGELFF.